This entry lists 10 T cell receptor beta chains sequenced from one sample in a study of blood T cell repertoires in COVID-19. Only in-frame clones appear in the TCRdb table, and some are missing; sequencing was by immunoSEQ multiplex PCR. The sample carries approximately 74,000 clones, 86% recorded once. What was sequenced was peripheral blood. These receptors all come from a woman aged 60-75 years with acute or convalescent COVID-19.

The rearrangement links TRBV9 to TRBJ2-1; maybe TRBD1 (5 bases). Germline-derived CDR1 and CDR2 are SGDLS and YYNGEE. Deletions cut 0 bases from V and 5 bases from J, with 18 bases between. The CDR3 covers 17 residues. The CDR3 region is CASSVDSGGVRDNEQFF. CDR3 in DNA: TGTGCCAGCAGCGTAGATTCCGGTGGTGTCAGGGACAATGAGCAGTTCTTC.

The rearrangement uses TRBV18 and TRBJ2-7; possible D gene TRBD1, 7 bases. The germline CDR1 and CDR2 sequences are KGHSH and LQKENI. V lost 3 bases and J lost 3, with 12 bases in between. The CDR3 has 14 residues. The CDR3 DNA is TGTGCCAGCTCACCCCCAGGGGGGAGCTACGAGCAGTACTTC. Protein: CASSPPGGSYEQYF.

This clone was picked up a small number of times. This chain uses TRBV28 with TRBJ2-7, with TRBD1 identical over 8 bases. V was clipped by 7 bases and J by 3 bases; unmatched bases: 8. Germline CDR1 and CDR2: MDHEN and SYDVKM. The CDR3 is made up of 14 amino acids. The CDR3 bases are TGTGCCAGCACCGGGACAGGTTTAGGCTACGAGCAGTACTTC. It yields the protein CASTGTGLGYEQYF.

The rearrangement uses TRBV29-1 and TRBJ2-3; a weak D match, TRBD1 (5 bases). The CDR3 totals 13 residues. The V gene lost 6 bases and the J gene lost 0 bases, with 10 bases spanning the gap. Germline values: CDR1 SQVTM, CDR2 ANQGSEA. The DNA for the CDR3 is TGCAGCGTCGACAGTACCAGCACAGATACGCAGTATTTT. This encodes CSVDSTSTDTQYF.

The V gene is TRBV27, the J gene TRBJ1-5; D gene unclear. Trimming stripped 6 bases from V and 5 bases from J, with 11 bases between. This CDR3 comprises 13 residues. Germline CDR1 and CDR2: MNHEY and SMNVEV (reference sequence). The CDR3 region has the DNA TGTGCCAGCAGACAGTGGCGTGATCAGCCCCAGCATTTT. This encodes CASRQWRDQPQHF.

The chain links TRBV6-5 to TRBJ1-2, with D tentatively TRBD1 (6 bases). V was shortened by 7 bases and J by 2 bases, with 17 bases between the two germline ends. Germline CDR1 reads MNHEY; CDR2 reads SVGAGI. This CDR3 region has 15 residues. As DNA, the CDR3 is TGTGCCAGCACCAAAGAGGGAGGGGGAAACTATGGCTACACCTTC. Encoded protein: CASTKEGGGNYGYTF.

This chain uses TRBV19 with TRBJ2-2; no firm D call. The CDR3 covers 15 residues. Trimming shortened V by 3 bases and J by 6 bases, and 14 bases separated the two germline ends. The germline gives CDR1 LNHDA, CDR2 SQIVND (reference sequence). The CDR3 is CASSMSGGPPGELFF. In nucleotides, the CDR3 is TGTGCCAGTAGTATGTCCGGCGGCCCCCCCGGGGAGCTGTTTTTT.

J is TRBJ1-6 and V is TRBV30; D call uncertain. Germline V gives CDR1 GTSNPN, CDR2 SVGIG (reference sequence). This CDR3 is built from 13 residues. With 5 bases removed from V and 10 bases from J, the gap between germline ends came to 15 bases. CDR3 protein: CAWSWARESPLHF. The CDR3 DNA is TGTGCCTGGTCCTGGGCTCGTGAGTCACCCCTCCACTTT.

DNA for the CDR3: TGCGCCAGCAGCTTCCTAGGTATTGAGGGCAGGGGGCAAATTGGGGCTTTCTTT. This gives the protein CASSFLGIEGRGQIGAFF. V usage is TRBV5-1 and J usage is TRBJ1-1; 8 bases are shared with TRBD1. The germline V gene has CDR1 SGHRS and CDR2 YFSETQ. This CDR3 is built from 18 residues. The V segment lost 2 bases and the J segment 11 bases; nucleotides outside the gene matches: 23.

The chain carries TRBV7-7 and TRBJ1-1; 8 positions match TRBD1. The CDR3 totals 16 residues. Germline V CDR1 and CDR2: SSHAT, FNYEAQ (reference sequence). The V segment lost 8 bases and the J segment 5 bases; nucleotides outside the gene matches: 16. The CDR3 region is CASVEPRHRGGTEAFF. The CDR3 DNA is TGTGCCAGCGTCGAACCTAGACACAGGGGGGGAACTGAAGCTTTCTTT.